The 23 T cell receptor beta chains listed next were all sequenced from one sample in a study of OX40 agonist ivuxolimab in advanced cancers. Libraries were built with the immunoSEQ multiplex PCR assay. TCRdb took this table from immuneACCESS and kept in-frame rearrangements with V and J called. Such tables lack part of the clones; where checked against another copy, unresolved V genes explain under half of the gap, and the rest is unexplained. Recorded for this sample are 22,000 or so clones; approximately 80% of them occurred a single time. 24% of the sample is held by the ten biggest clonotypes. The source material was CD4+ or CD8+ T cells sorted from blood, sampled in a trial of the OX40 agonist ivuxolimab. The source of these receptors is an adult with an advanced solid tumor such as melanoma, head and neck, liver or kidney cancer.

The chain combines TRBV10-2 with TRBJ2-1; D gene uncertain. Deletions cut 6 bases from V and 9 bases from J, with 15 bases between. This CDR3 is built from 13 residues. The germline V gene encodes CDR1 WSHSY and CDR2 SAAADI. The chain's CDR3 is CASSFDAVSEQFF. The CDR3 DNA reads TGCGCCAGCAGCTTTGACGCCGTGAGTGAGCAGTTCTTC.

By its share, this clone is medium-sized. The rearrangement joins TRBV7-2 to TRBJ1-2; 9 nucleotides align to TRBD1. Germline CDR1 reads SGHTA; CDR2 reads FQGNSA. The junction had 21 bases not matched to a gene; V was cut back by 5 bases and J by 8 bases. The CDR3 has 18 amino acids. CDR3 in DNA: TGTGCCAGCAGCCGGACACAGGGGGCGTCGGTTTCTGGAACGGGCTACACCTTC. It is translated as CASSRTQGASVSGTGYTF.

This chain joins TRBV7-9 and TRBJ1-2, with 7 positions matching TRBD1. Germline trimming cut 5 bases from V and 4 bases from J; bases unmatched to any gene: 10. CDR3 length: 15 amino acids. From germline, CDR1 is SEHNR and CDR2 FQNEAQ (reference sequence). CDR3 residues: CASSPTTGIGYGYTF. Written as DNA, the CDR3 is TGTGCCAGCAGCCCCACGACAGGGATAGGCTATGGCTACACCTTC.

CDR3 amino acids: CATSKSRAGGEQYF. In nucleotides, the CDR3 is TGTGCCACCAGCAAATCCCGAGCCGGAGGCGAGCAGTACTTC. This chain joins TRBV15 and TRBJ2-7, with D maybe TRBD2 (5 bases). CDR1 and CDR2 (germline): LNHNV, YYDKDF (reference sequence). Between the trimmed V and J ends, which lost 4 bases and 6 bases, there was a span of 16 bases. The CDR3 runs to 14 residues.

The DNA of the CDR3 is TGTGCCAGTAGCCCTCGGGTCATGAACACTGAAGCTTTCTTT. This translates into CASSPRVMNTEAFF. The rearrangement links TRBV19 to TRBJ1-1; D gene unclear. V was cut by 6 bases and J by 0 bases, with 11 bases left in between. Germline lookup yields CDR1 LNHDA and CDR2 SQIVND (reference sequence). The CDR3 length is 14 residues. The variable domain in full, with the rest retrieved from reference TRBV19 and TRBJ1-1, is DGGITQSPKYLFRKEGQNVTLSCEQNLNHDAMYWYRQDPGQGLRLIYYSQIVNDFQKGDIAEGYSVSREKKESFPLTVTSAQKNPTAFYLCASSPRVMNTEAFFGQGTRLTVV.

V usage is TRBV27 and J usage is TRBJ2-7; D not certain. V lost 0 bases and J 1 base, leaving 4 bases between the germline ends. Germline V gene lookup returns CDR1 MNHEY and CDR2 SMNVEV (reference sequence). This CDR3 comprises 13 residues. In DNA, the CDR3 is TGTGCCAGCAGTTTATCGGCTTCCTACGAGCAGTACTTC. As protein: CASSLSASYEQYF.

CDR3 sequence reads: CASSQDRGTGNTIYF. CDR3 sequence (DNA): TGTGCCAGCAGCCAAGACCGGGGAACTGGAAACACCATATATTTT. V is TRBV14 and J is TRBJ1-3, with no clear D. The CDR3 sequence is 15 residues long. V was clipped by 0 bases and J by 2 bases, with 8 bases between them. Germline loops: CDR1 SGHDN, CDR2 FVKESK.

V is TRBV19 and J is TRBJ1-6; D is undetermined. Between the trimmed V and J ends, which lost 3 bases and 9 bases, there was a span of 9 bases. This CDR3 spans 13 amino acids. CDR1 is LNHDA, CDR2 SQIVND, per germline (reference sequence). The CDR3 DNA is TGTGCCAGTAGTATCAGTCTGTCTTCACCCCTCCACTTT. This encodes CASSISLSSPLHF.

V usage is TRBV5-6 and J usage is TRBJ2-3; 11 bases match TRBD2. CDR3 length: 18 residues. J was trimmed by 3 bases and V by 0 bases; bases with no gene match: 9. CDR1 SGHDT and CDR2 YYEEEE come from the germline V gene. As DNA, the CDR3 is TGTGCCAGCAGCTTGGATACCATAGCGGGGGGGAAAACAGATACGCAGTATTTT. Translated: CASSLDTIAGGKTDTQYF.

The V gene is TRBV9, the J gene TRBJ2-1; TRBD2 matches 12 bases. Per the germline V gene, CDR1 is SGDLS and CDR2 is YYNGEE. The J segment lost 4 bases and the V segment lost 2 bases, leaving 7 bases of the junction unmatched. This CDR3 comprises 17 residues. CDR3 loop: CASSVPASGGVYNEQFF. CDR3 nucleotide sequence: TGTGCCAGCAGCGTTCCTGCTAGCGGGGGGGTATACAATGAGCAGTTCTTC.

This clone was found a few times. V usage is TRBV19 and J usage is TRBJ1-1; D gene unclear. From germline, CDR1 is LNHDA and CDR2 SQIVND (reference sequence). V was shortened by 1 base and J by 10 bases, with 13 bases between the two germline ends. The length of the CDR3 is 13 residues. CDR3 protein: CASSIGTAFGAFF. CDR3 sequence (DNA): TGTGCCAGTAGTATAGGAACAGCCTTTGGAGCTTTCTTT.

V and J are TRBV27 and TRBJ1-6; tentative D call: TRBD1 (6 bases). The V end lost 2 bases, the J end lost 10 bases, and 12 bases lay between the germline ends. Germline CDR1 and CDR2: MNHEY and SMNVEV (reference sequence). CDR3 length: 14 residues. This CDR3 is CASSLGPGGSPLHF. The CDR3 bases are TGTGCCAGCAGTTTAGGGCCCGGGGGCTCACCCCTCCACTTT.

This clone was counted once. The rearrangement uses TRBV29-1 and TRBJ1-2; weak D call: TRBD1 (5 bases). CDR3 size: 15 residues. V lost 4 bases, J lost 4 bases, and 19 bases lay in between. Germline V gene data show CDR1 as SQVTM and CDR2 as ANQGSEA. The CDR3 nucleotides read TGCAGCGTTGCACCAAGGGACCGAAGACTCTATGGCTACACCTTC. This encodes CSVAPRDRRLYGYTF.

This clone was observed once. The chain links TRBV19 to TRBJ2-5; 10 bases agree with TRBD1. Trimming removed 6 bases from V and 5 bases from J; junction bases left unmatched: 6. Germline V gives CDR1 LNHDA, CDR2 SQIVND (reference sequence). This CDR3 region has 14 residues. The CDR3 region has the DNA TGTGCCAGTAGGCAGACAGGGGGCCGTGAGACCCAGTACTTC. Protein sequence: CASRQTGGRETQYF.

The chain recombines TRBV27 with TRBJ1-1, with 9 bases fitting TRBD1. J lost 3 bases, V lost 4 bases, and 6 bases had no gene match. This CDR3 has 15 residues. CDR1 is MNHEY and CDR2 is SMNVEV in the germline V gene (reference sequence). CDR3 nucleotide sequence: TGTGCCAGCAGTTCCGAGACAGGGGGACACACTGAAGCTTTCTTT. This encodes CASSSETGGHTEAFF.

CDR3 sequence: CASSQGFSLSSYEQYF. The CDR3 DNA reads as TGCGCCAGCAGCCAAGGTTTCTCCCTTAGCTCCTACGAGCAGTACTTC. The V call is TRBV4-1, the J call TRBJ2-7, with D hard to call. Germline CDR1 MGHRA, CDR2 YSYEKL. The V gene lost 1 base and the J gene lost 0 bases, with 13 bases spanning the gap. There are 16 residues in the CDR3.

This clone was counted once. The chain is built from TRBV9 and TRBJ2-2; TRBD2 is a possible D gene (5 bases). With 1 base removed from V and 1 base from J, the gap between germline ends came to 8 bases. The germline V gene encodes CDR1 SGDLS and CDR2 YYNGEE. This CDR3 spans 15 amino acids. CDR3 in amino acids: CASSVLGRNTGELFF. CDR3 DNA: TGTGCCAGCAGCGTATTAGGGAGGAACACCGGGGAGCTGTTTTTT.

This clone appeared a single time. The chain carries TRBV2 and TRBJ2-7; TRBD1 matches at 7 bases. This CDR3 has 14 amino acids. Germline lookup yields CDR1 SNHLY and CDR2 FYNNEI. Trimming at V came to 6 bases and at J to 3 bases, leaving 8 bases not matched to a gene. The CDR3 sequence: CASSLQGTGYEQYF. CDR3 nucleotide sequence: TGTGCCAGCAGCCTACAGGGGACCGGCTACGAGCAGTACTTC.

The V gene is TRBV4-1, the J gene TRBJ2-7; D is perhaps TRBD1 (5 bases). Germline V lookup: CDR1 MGHRA, CDR2 YSYEKL. This CDR3 has 15 amino acids. V lost 1 base and J 2 bases, leaving 12 bases between the germline ends. Here the CDR3 DNA reads TGCGCCAGCAGCCAAGTCCAGGGAAGTACCTACGAGCAGTACTTC. It translates to CASSQVQGSTYEQYF.

The rearrangement joins TRBV7-6 to TRBJ2-1, with a possible D match to TRBD1 (5 bases). This CDR3 comprises 13 residues. The germline V gene has CDR1 SGHVS and CDR2 FNYEAQ. Trimming pared 6 bases from V and 4 bases from J, leaving 10 bases between. CDR3 DNA: TGTGCCAGCAGTTCAGGGCTGTACAATGAGCAGTTCTTC. Residues: CASSSGLYNEQFF.

The chain is built from TRBV30 and TRBJ2-7; 9 bases agree with TRBD1. CDR3 length: 14 amino acids. With V trimmed by 5 bases and J by 0 bases, 5 bases remained unmatched. Germline V gene lookup returns CDR1 GTSNPN and CDR2 SVGIG (reference sequence). This CDR3 reads CAWHGTGNSYEQYF. In DNA form, the CDR3 reads TGTGCCTGGCATGGGACAGGGAACTCCTACGAGCAGTACTTC.

CDR3 nucleotide sequence: TGTGCCACCAGCAGAGTGCGGCGAAACACTGAAGCTTTCTTT. Translating gives CATSRVRRNTEAFF. The rearrangement links TRBV15 to TRBJ1-1; D is undetermined. V shed 1 base and J shed 2 bases, with 8 bases lying between them. Germline V gives CDR1 LNHNV, CDR2 YYDKDF (reference sequence). The CDR3 covers 14 residues.

This clone was observed once. This sequence joins TRBV29-1 and TRBJ1-3; TRBD1 aligns across 7 bases. CDR1 is SQVTM and CDR2 is ANQGSEA in the germline V gene. J gave up 2 bases and V 6 bases, and 7 bases lay outside the gene matches. The CDR3 runs 14 residues. The CDR3 reads CSVLWDRTGNTIYF. The CDR3 DNA sequence: TGCAGCGTCCTATGGGACAGAACTGGAAACACCATATATTTT.